These 22 T cell receptor beta chains came from one sample sequenced in a study of CD8 T cells in Susac syndrome. RNA totalling about 0.5 to 1 ug underwent reverse transcription with random hexamers. TCRdb called the immunoSEQ multiplex PCR reads again in MiXCR, with one record for every CDR3 protein. This sample yields roughly 190,000 distinct CDR3 sequences, of which approximately 94% are seen a single time; about 0.1% belongs to the top ten. Sample: CD4+ T cells from PBMCs. These receptors all come from a human donor in good health.

This clonotype appeared a single time. The gene calls are TRBV11-2 and TRBJ2-7; D gene uncertain. Germline CDR1 SGHAT, CDR2 FQNNGV. This CDR3 region has 16 residues. V shed 5 bases and J shed 0 bases, with 17 bases lying between them. CDR3 residues: CASSLLRGSSSYEQYF. CDR3 nucleotides: TGTGCCAGCAGCCTGTTGAGAGGCAGTAGCTCCTACGAGCAGTACTTC.

A single count supports this clonotype. The chain couples TRBV20-1 to TRBJ2-7; 8 bases are a match to TRBD2. The junction had 11 bases not matched to a gene; V was cut back by 6 bases and J by 7 bases. CDR3 length: 13 residues. CDR1 is DFQATT, CDR2 SNEGSKA, per germline (reference sequence). CDR3 bases: TGCAGTGCCCGCATAGCGGGACTGGGTGAGCAGTACTTC. Its translation: CSARIAGLGEQYF.

The rearrangement uses TRBV7-9 and TRBJ2-7; D not certain. The CDR3 sequence is 12 residues long. Germline lookup yields CDR1 SEHNR and CDR2 FQNEAQ (reference sequence). V was trimmed by 1 base and J by 11 bases, leaving 12 bases between them. CDR3 nucleotide sequence: TGTGCCAGCAGCTTAGATTCCGGAGTTGAGTACTTC. Translation gives CASSLDSGVEYF.

This clonotype was picked up one time. V is TRBV9 and J is TRBJ2-1; no clear D gene. There are 14 residues in the CDR3. V dropped 2 bases and J dropped 5 bases, with 11 bases sitting between them. The germline gives CDR1 SGDLS, CDR2 YYNGEE. The CDR3 bases are TGTGCCAGCAGCGTCTCGACCGGCAACAATGAGCAGTTCTTC. This sequence encodes CASSVSTGNNEQFF.

The chain couples TRBV30 to TRBJ2-5; TRBD1 matches at 8 bases. CDR1 and CDR2 (germline): GTSNPN, SVGIG (reference sequence). V lost 3 bases to trimming and J lost 1 base; unmatched junction nucleotides: 4. This CDR3 region has 14 residues. The DNA for the CDR3 is TGTGCCTGGAGAACAGGGGGTACCCAAGAGACCCAGTACTTC. It encodes CAWRTGGTQETQYF.

The rearrangement joins TRBV28 to TRBJ2-1, with D possibly being TRBD2 (5 bases). Germline V lookup: CDR1 MDHEN, CDR2 SYDVKM. V was clipped by 3 bases and J by 10 bases, with 19 bases between them. CDR3 length equals 15 residues. CDR3 amino acids: CASSFVRPPGFEQFF. CDR3 DNA: TGTGCCAGCAGTTTTGTCAGGCCCCCGGGATTCGAGCAGTTCTTC.

CDR3 residues: CASRKAGGGSDEQFF. CDR3 in DNA: TGTGCCAGCAGGAAAGCGGGAGGCGGTAGCGATGAGCAGTTCTTC. V and J are TRBV6-2 or TRBV6-3 and TRBJ2-1; 9 nucleotides match TRBD2. J gave up 8 bases and V 6 bases, and 11 bases lay outside the gene matches. From germline, CDR1 is MNHEY and CDR2 SVGEGT. The CDR3 spans 15 residues.

This chain links TRBV3-1 with TRBJ1-2; the D gene is possibly TRBD1 (6 bases). CDR3 size: 13 residues. Germline CDR1 LGHDT, CDR2 YNNKEL (reference sequence). V was shortened by 0 bases and J by 12 bases, with 14 bases between the two germline ends. Written as DNA, the CDR3 is TGTGCCAGCAGCCAAGAAACAGGGTTTTGGAACACCTTC. It translates to CASSQETGFWNTF.

The V and J genes are TRBV28 and TRBJ2-7; 9 bases are a match to TRBD2. This CDR3 has 14 amino acids. V dropped 7 bases and J dropped 1; count of bases not matched to a gene: 5. CDR1 and CDR2 from the germline V gene are MDHEN and SYDVKM. CDR3 region: CASKISGSSYEQYF. The CDR3 coding sequence is TGTGCCAGCAAAATTAGCGGGAGTTCCTACGAGCAGTACTTC.

This chain joins TRBV30 and TRBJ2-5; TRBD1 is a possible D gene (6 bases). Germline assignment: CDR1 GTSNPN and CDR2 SVGIG (reference sequence). Trimming cost V 5 bases and J 5 bases, with 9 bases left between them. The CDR3 is 11 amino acids. The CDR3 loop reads CAWGQRETQYF. CDR3 DNA sequence: TGTGCCTGGGGACAGCGGGAGACCCAGTACTTC.

The chain links TRBV11-3 to TRBJ2-7; a weak D match, TRBD2 (5 bases). Looked up from germline, CDR1 is SGHNT and CDR2 is YENEEA. The CDR3 covers 13 residues. Trimming left V 1 base short and J 4 bases short, with 8 bases between. Here the CDR3 DNA reads TGTGCCAGCAGCTTAGTAGCGAGATACGAGCAGTACTTC. Translating gives CASSLVARYEQYF.

This clonotype has a single count. This sequence joins TRBV6-5 and TRBJ1-2; maybe TRBD1 (5 bases). CDR1 MNHEY and CDR2 SVGAGI come from the germline V gene. Trimming left V 0 bases short and J 3 bases short, with 14 bases between. This CDR3 region has 16 residues. CDR3 region: CASSYSAQQADYGYTF. As DNA, the CDR3 is TGTGCCAGCAGTTACTCGGCCCAACAGGCCGACTATGGCTACACCTTC.

CDR3 in amino acids: CASSYGLAGGGEQYF. The CDR3, as DNA: TGCGCCAGCAGCTATGGACTAGCGGGAGGAGGCGAGCAGTACTTC. This chain uses TRBV5-1 with TRBJ2-7, with 14 positions matching TRBD2. CDR3 length equals 15 residues. With V trimmed by 3 bases and J by 6 bases, 5 bases remained unmatched. CDR1 and CDR2 (germline): SGHRS, YFSETQ.

The chain links TRBV28 to TRBJ2-3; 7 nucleotides line up with TRBD2. Germline-derived CDR1 and CDR2 are MDHEN and SYDVKM. This CDR3 has 13 residues. Unmatched junction bases numbered 6, after V lost 7 bases and J lost 5 bases. The CDR3 sequence: CASMAGDIDTQYF. CDR3 nucleotides: TGTGCCAGCATGGCGGGAGATATAGATACGCAGTATTTT.

The rearrangement joins TRBV29-1 to TRBJ1-2, with TRBD1 matching over 7 bases. The CDR3 has 13 residues. Trimming removed 7 bases from V and 4 bases from J; junction bases left unmatched: 9. Germline V CDR1 and CDR2: SQVTM, ANQGSEA. CDR3 DNA: TGCAGCGGGGCGACAGGGATCGGCTATGGCTACACCTTC. Protein: CSGATGIGYGYTF.

V usage is TRBV7-2 and J usage is TRBJ2-5; D gene uncertain. The germline V and J ends were trimmed by 1 base and 3 bases, with 3 bases remaining between them. Per germline, CDR1 SGHTA and CDR2 FQGNSA. This CDR3 spans 12 amino acids. CDR3 sequence reads: CASSLVKETQYF. CDR3 DNA: TGTGCCAGCAGCTTAGTCAAAGAGACCCAGTACTTC.

This chain uses TRBV15 with TRBJ2-3, with D hard to call. The length of the CDR3 is 14 residues. Germline CDR1 reads LNHNV; CDR2 reads YYDKDF (reference sequence). Trimming removed 1 base at V and 3 bases at J, with 8 bases between. CDR3: CATSRVAGTDTQYF. CDR3 sequence (DNA): TGTGCCACCAGCAGAGTAGCAGGAACAGATACGCAGTATTTT.

CDR3 nucleotides: TGTGCCCGTGGTCCAGATAGCGGGAGGAGCAGTGAGCAGTTCTTC. Its protein is CARGPDSGRSSEQFF. The chain is built from TRBV30 and TRBJ2-1; 10 bases are shared with TRBD2. The CDR3 sequence is 15 residues long. The V and J ends lost 8 bases and 9 bases, in that order; junction bases with no gene match: 16. Per the germline V gene, CDR1 is GTSNPN and CDR2 is SVGIG (reference sequence).

This chain links TRBV27 with TRBJ2-1; D may be TRBD1 (5 bases). CDR3 length: 15 residues. V gave up 6 bases and J gave up 10 bases, with 22 bases separating them. CDR1 and CDR2 (germline): MNHEY, SMNVEV (reference sequence). CDR3 loop: CASRFIGQGIWEQFF. In DNA, the CDR3 is TGTGCCAGCAGATTTATCGGGCAGGGAATTTGGGAGCAGTTCTTC.

The chain combines TRBV23-1 with TRBJ2-5; no reliable D call. Being an ORF, TRBV23-1 has a function that is uncertain. This CDR3 is 13 amino acids long. Trimming removed 2 bases at V and 4 bases at J, with 8 bases between. DNA of the CDR3: TGCGCCAGCAGTCAAGACGGCGGAGAGACCCAGTACTTC. Its translation: CASSQDGGETQYF.

The J gene is TRBJ2-5, the V gene TRBV7-9, with 7 bases fitting TRBD2. The V gene end was trimmed by 2 bases and the J gene end by 5 bases; junction bases not matched to a gene: 8. The CDR3 totals 15 residues. Per germline, CDR1 SEHNR and CDR2 FQNEAQ (reference sequence). The CDR3 nucleotides are TGTGCCAGCAGCTTATGGGCAGCGGGAAGTGAGACCCAGTACTTC. Its protein is CASSLWAAGSETQYF.

J is TRBJ2-7 and V is TRBV14; no definite D call. The CDR3 runs to 13 residues. Germline V gene sequence: CDR1 SGHDN, CDR2 FVKESK. V was pared by 1 base and J by 5 bases, with 9 bases between. The CDR3 region has the DNA TGTGCCAGCAGCCAAGCAGTTTACCACGAGCAGTACTTC. It yields the protein CASSQAVYHEQYF.